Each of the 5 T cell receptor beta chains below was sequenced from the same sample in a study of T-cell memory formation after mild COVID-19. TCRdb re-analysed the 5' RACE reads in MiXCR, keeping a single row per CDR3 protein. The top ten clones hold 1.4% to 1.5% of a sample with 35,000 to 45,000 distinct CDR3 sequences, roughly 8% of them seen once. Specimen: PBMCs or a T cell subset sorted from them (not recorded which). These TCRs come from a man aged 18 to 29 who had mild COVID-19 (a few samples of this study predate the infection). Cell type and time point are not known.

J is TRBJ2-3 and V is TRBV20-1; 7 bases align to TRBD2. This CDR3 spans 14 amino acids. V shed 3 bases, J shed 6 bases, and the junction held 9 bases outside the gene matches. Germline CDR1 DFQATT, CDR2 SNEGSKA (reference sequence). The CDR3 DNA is TGCAGTGCTAGTCCGGGACTATTCTTGGATACGCAGTATTTT. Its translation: CSASPGLFLDTQYF.

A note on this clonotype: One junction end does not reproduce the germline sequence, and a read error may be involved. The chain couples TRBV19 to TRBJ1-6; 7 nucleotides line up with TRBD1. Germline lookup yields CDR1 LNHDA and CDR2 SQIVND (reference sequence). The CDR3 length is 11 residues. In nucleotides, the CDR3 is TGTGCCAGAAAGACAGGGAACCCCCCTTACTTT. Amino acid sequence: CARKTGNPPYF.

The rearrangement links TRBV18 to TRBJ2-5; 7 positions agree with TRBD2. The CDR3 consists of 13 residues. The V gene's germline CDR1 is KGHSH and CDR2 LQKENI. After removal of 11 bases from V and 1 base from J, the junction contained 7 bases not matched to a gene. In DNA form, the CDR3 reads TGTGCCTGCCGGCCGGGGGGCCAAGAGACCCAGTACTTC. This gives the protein CACRPGGQETQYF.

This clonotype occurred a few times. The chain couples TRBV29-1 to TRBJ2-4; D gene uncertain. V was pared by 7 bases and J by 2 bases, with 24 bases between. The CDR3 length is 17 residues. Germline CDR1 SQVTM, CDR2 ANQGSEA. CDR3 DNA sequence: TGCAGCGGCATTCTGCCTCCAGGTGGAATATCCAAAAACATTCAGTACTTC. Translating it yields CSGILPPGGISKNIQYF.

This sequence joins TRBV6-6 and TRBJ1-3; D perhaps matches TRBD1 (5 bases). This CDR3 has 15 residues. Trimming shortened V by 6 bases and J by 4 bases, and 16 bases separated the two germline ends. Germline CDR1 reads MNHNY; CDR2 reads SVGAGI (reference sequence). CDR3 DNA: TGTGCCAGCAGCTCCGCGGGGGGAATCGGAAACACCATATATTTT. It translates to CASSSAGGIGNTIYF.